Shown below are 5 T cell receptor beta chains from a single sample sequenced in a study of patients and donors after allogeneic stem cell transplantation. In TCRdb, the RT-PCR reads were re-called with MiXCR into one record per CDR3 protein. The table has 400,000 to 450,000 distinct CDR3 sequences, under 20% seen once. Specimen: blood, either unsorted or a sorted T cell fraction (not recorded which). The receptors were sampled from a human donor who was either an allogeneic HSCT recipient or a stem cell or donor lymphocyte infusion donor (not recorded which). It is not recorded whose cells these are; they may come from a transplant donor.

V is TRBV6-5 and J is TRBJ2-1; 9 bases match TRBD2. Germline CDR1 and CDR2: MNHEY and SVGAGI. The CDR3 extends over 16 amino acids. V shed 0 bases, J shed 9 bases, and the junction held 9 bases outside the gene matches. The CDR3 DNA reads TGTGCCAGCAGTTACTCGGCGCGGGGGGGCCGGTTTGAGCAGTTCTTC. This gives the protein CASSYSARGGRFEQFF.

The table lists this clonotype with a few counts. The chain has TRBV29-1 and TRBJ2-3, with TRBD1 matching over 10 bases. Germline loops: CDR1 SQVTM, CDR2 ANQGSEA. J gave up 3 bases and V 2 bases, and 8 bases lay outside the gene matches. CDR3 length: 16 residues. The CDR3 DNA is TGCAGCGTTGAACCCGGGGACAGGGGATGGACAGATACGCAGTATTTT. Translation: CSVEPGDRGWTDTQYF.

This clonotype has just a few counts. This chain joins TRBV27 and TRBJ2-3; D is undetermined. Germline V lookup: CDR1 MNHEY, CDR2 SMNVEV (reference sequence). This CDR3 has 13 residues. Trimming took off 10 bases at V and 3 bases at J, with 14 bases between the two ends. The CDR3 is CATSAGRTDTQYF. The CDR3 DNA is TGTGCCACCTCTGCTGGGCGAACAGATACGCAGTATTTT.

This clonotype was counted once. The gene calls are TRBV12-3 or TRBV12-4 and TRBJ1-2; 8 bases line up with TRBD1. There are 16 residues in the CDR3. V lost 1 base, J lost 8 bases, and 12 bases stayed unmatched. The CDR3, as DNA: TGTGCCAGCAGTTTAGGGGAACCAGGGGGCAGATACGGCTACACCTTC. Protein sequence: CASSLGEPGGRYGYTF.

This chain uses TRBV6-2 or TRBV6-3 with TRBJ2-7; 8 bases agree with TRBD1. V gave up 2 bases and J gave up 3 bases; unmatched junction bases: 9. Germline CDR1 MNHEY, CDR2 SVGEGT. The CDR3 loop spans 16 amino acids. The CDR3 DNA sequence: TGTGCCAGCAGTTACCTACCTGGACAGGGCGGCTACGAGCAGTACTTC. Its translation is CASSYLPGQGGYEQYF.